A single sample gave rise to the 9 T cell receptor beta chains below, sequenced in a study of control samples from healthy donors and cancer patients. Measured with immunoSEQ multiplex PCR; TCRdb has only the in-frame clones, and not every one. The profile shows approximately 19,000 clones, less than 90% of them singletons. The sample taken for sequencing was PBMCs. These TCRs come from a woman in her 70s with lung cancer.

The chain recombines TRBV19 with TRBJ2-1, with 11 nucleotides matching TRBD2. The junction had 1 base not matched to a gene; V was cut back by 1 base and J by 2 bases. Germline-derived CDR1 and CDR2 are LNHDA and SQIVND (reference sequence). This CDR3 has 16 residues. CDR3 sequence reads: CASSIGLAGTYNEQFF. Here the CDR3 DNA reads TGTGCCAGTAGTATAGGACTAGCGGGAACCTACAATGAGCAGTTCTTC.

V and J are TRBV30 and TRBJ1-1; 8 positions agree with TRBD1. Germline V gives CDR1 GTSNPN, CDR2 SVGIG (reference sequence). V shed 4 bases and J 6 bases; nucleotides not matched to a gene: 7. The CDR3 covers 13 residues. The CDR3 is CAWTLDREAEAFF. In DNA form, the CDR3 reads TGTGCCTGGACGTTGGACAGGGAGGCTGAAGCTTTCTTT.

The rearrangement joins TRBV15 to TRBJ1-6; TRBD1 is a possible D gene (6 bases). Germline values: CDR1 LNHNV, CDR2 YYDKDF (reference sequence). CDR3 length equals 18 residues. The V end was cut by 0 bases, the J end by 1 base, with 13 bases between. Written as DNA, the CDR3 is TGTGCCACCAGCAGAGATTTGGGGGGCCAGTCCTATAATTCACCCCTCCACTTT. Its protein is CATSRDLGGQSYNSPLHF.

This clone was detected only once. The chain recombines TRBV9 with TRBJ2-1; 11 bases match TRBD1. This CDR3 spans 15 amino acids. The J segment lost 6 bases and the V segment lost 2 bases, leaving 4 bases of the junction unmatched. The germline gives CDR1 SGDLS, CDR2 YYNGEE. The CDR3 sequence is CASSVSGTGGNEQFF. In DNA, the CDR3 is TGTGCCAGCAGCGTTTCCGGGACAGGGGGCAATGAGCAGTTCTTC.

The chain recombines TRBV19 with TRBJ2-3; D uncertain. The CDR3 has 15 amino acids. V lost 1 base and J 4 bases, leaving 12 bases between the germline ends. Looked up from germline, CDR1 is LNHDA and CDR2 is SQIVND (reference sequence). The DNA of the CDR3 is TGTGCCAGTAGTATAGGGCTGGGGATGGCAGATACGCAGTATTTT. Its protein is CASSIGLGMADTQYF. Using reference TRBV19 and TRBJ2-3 for the parts outside the CDR3, the full variable domain is DGGITQSPKYLFRKEGQNVTLSCEQNLNHDAMYWYRQDPGQGLRLIYYSQIVNDFQKGDIAEGYSVSREKKESFPLTVTSAQKNPTAFYLCASSIGLGMADTQYFGPGTRLTVL.

The V call is TRBV19, the J call TRBJ2-1, with D hard to call. The CDR3 is 12 amino acids. CDR1 and CDR2 (germline): LNHDA, SQIVND (reference sequence). The V gene lost 5 bases and the J gene lost 6 bases, with 8 bases spanning the gap. The CDR3, as DNA: TGTGCCAGTAGTCTCGCGTCCAATGAGCAGTTCTTC. This gives the protein CASSLASNEQFF.

This rearrangement joins TRBV7-2 to TRBJ1-2; D unresolved. The CDR3 loop spans 14 amino acids. Germline-derived CDR1 and CDR2 are SGHTA and FQGNSA. Trimming removed 5 bases at V and 3 bases at J, with 13 bases between. This chain's CDR3 is CASSLQDVDYGYTF. The CDR3 DNA reads as TGTGCCAGCAGCCTCCAGGACGTGGACTATGGCTACACCTTC.

The genes are TRBV7-9 and TRBJ2-7; 7 bases match TRBD2. The CDR3 has 14 amino acids. J gave up 2 bases and V 5 bases, and 6 bases lay outside the gene matches. The germline gives CDR1 SEHNR, CDR2 FQNEAQ (reference sequence). CDR3 nucleotide sequence: TGTGCCAGCAGCCCCCGGGACTACCCCTACGAGCAGTACTTC. Translated: CASSPRDYPYEQYF. Filled out from reference TRBV7-9 and TRBJ2-7, the complete variable domain reads DTGVSQNPRHKITKRGQNVTFRCDPISEHNRLYWYRQTLGQGPEFLTYFQNEAQLEKSRLLSDRFSAERPKGSFSTLEIQRTEQGDSAMYLCASSPRDYPYEQYFGPGTRLTVT.

A note on this clone: Sequence at one end of the junction differs from germline and may be a read error. The V call is TRBV9, the J call TRBJ2-7; 7 bases align to TRBD2. This CDR3 has 15 amino acids. Germline V lookup: CDR1 SGDLS, CDR2 YYNGEE. CDR3 sequence reads: CVSSVAGGSPYEQYF. Written as DNA, the CDR3 is TGTGTCAGCAGCGTAGCCGGCGGGAGCCCCTACGAGCAGTACTTC.